The T cell receptor beta chain described here comes from a study of identical twins (dated by TCRdb to about 2016). Regarding the study in general: TCR alpha and beta repertoires from monozygotic twins, unrelated adults of various ages and cord blood were deep-sequenced to test whether fetal clonotypes persist. Replicate twin experiments were performed at different times using different library preparation protocols to rule out contamination.

Broad study findings and their caveats: In monozygotic twins, out-of-frame TCR alpha sharing was systematically underestimated by recombination models, although the models agreed with sharing between unrelated individuals. A weaker excess of twin sharing was found in beta out-of-frame sequences because the signal-to-noise ratio was lowered by fewer shared sequences. Out-of-frame TCR alpha sequences shared between twins showed an excess of low generation-probability sequences compared with coincidental sharing between unrelated individuals. Because the same donors could not be followed over many years, the conclusions relied on cross-sectional statistical analysis. Abundant cord blood beta clonotypes carried fewer insertions; young adult naive repertoires showed a weaker similar trend, while memory repertoires showed none. Zero-insertion analyses could be partly confounded by invariant T cells such as MAIT and iNKT, though diverse VJ usage argued against such confounding for most clonotypes.

Per the germline V gene (reference sequence), DFQATT is the CDR1 and SNEGSKA is the CDR2. CDR3 length: 13 amino acids, cysteine to phenylalanine. Only the CDR3 DNA stays, 39 bases, in frame from base 1. The germline ends are 14 bases apart after V is trimmed by 3 bases and J by 8 bases. This clonotype was seen more than once but under ten times. Its antigen remains unidentified. One base away there is no much larger clone; base qualities are not given. The receptor library was made with 5' RACE. For sequencing, an Illumina HiSeq 2000 was employed. Template switching added a universal primer binding site, and the final cDNA carried a unique molecular identifier that allowed TCR cDNA molecules to be counted accurately. Specific primers in the conserved constant-segment region were used to synthesize first-strand cDNA for TCR alpha and beta chains. Each cDNA library was double barcoded, with a SMART-Mk sample barcode plus Illumina barcodes, to control for contamination. TruSeq adapter sequences, together with Illumina sample barcodes, were added in two successive PCR steps. The Illumina HiSeq platform was used with custom primers to sequence TCR alpha and beta cDNA libraries. The original methods were these. MiGEC processed the raw reads to extract unique molecular identifiers, while MiXCR was used to determine the CDR3 positions. Recombination models were inferred per individual with the repgenHMM and IGoR tools using an EM algorithm. The tcR package in R was used for shared clonotype analysis, with sharing normalized by the product of cloneset sizes. To study raw recombination without the effects of thymic and clonal selection, out-of-frame nonproductive sequences were analyzed. TCRdb handled the public reads itself, with Q25 trimming in fastp and clone calling in MiXCR, and kept productive beta chains. CDR3 protein sequences are deduplicated, and each keeps its most common genes and DNA. The authors' filters were not applied to this entry. The sample data list roughly 770,000 distinct CDR3 sequences, and 15% to 20% of these were observed just once. 13% of the sample goes to the ten largest clones.

All donors were healthy Caucasians. The twin cohort consisted of three pairs of female monozygotic twins, all aged about 18 to 29 years. RNA for TCR libraries was isolated from peripheral blood mononuclear cells. A further study also used this sample, focusing on T cells expressing NK-cell markers. The second study's paper adds: TCR beta-chain repertoires were profiled in sorted CD3+CD56+NKG2C+, CD3+CD56+NKG2C- and CD3+CD56-NKG2C+ T-cell subsets from about 8 donors. Among the eight sequenced donors, only one was HCMV-seronegative, while the other seven were HCMV-seropositive. To restrict sorting to alphabetaTCR-expressing T cells, an anti-gammadeltaTCR antibody was added in several experiments. In a handful of donors, the dominant CD3+CD56+NKG2C+ clonotypes were among the top 10 CD8+ clonotypes and accounted for about 1.0-8% of CD8+ T cells. Those dominant clonotypes were again the most abundant among CD3+CD56-NKG2C+ cells in a handful of donors, at roughly 28.3-60.1%. It remained unclear whether the expanded NKG2C-expressing T cell clones were specific for HCMV antigens. The study sequenced eight donors, all healthy volunteers chosen at random: three men and five women. A commercial ELISA kit detecting HCMV-specific IgG in serum was used to determine HCMV serostatus. For more than 5 donors, unsorted PBMC were also used to sequence bulk peripheral blood T-cell repertoires. MIGEC handled demultiplexing of the reads and grouping by UMI, while MiTCR was used to assemble and quantify clonotypes. Only TCR cDNA sequences supported by at least two reads were kept to exclude erroneous sequences. The tcR package was used for downstream repertoire analysis, and clonotypes were matched across fractions by CDR3 nucleotide sequence plus V segment. VDJmatch was used to annotate antigen specificity against VDJdb, with one amino acid substitution allowed in CDR3.

The sample taken for sequencing was PBMCs. This receptor was identified in a woman between 18 and 29 years old in good health. This chain joins TRBV20-1 to TRBJ2-4; a confident D gene designation cannot be given. The DNA is TGCAGTGCTAGGGTACGGGCGGTAGACATTCAGTACTTC. Its protein reads: CSARVRAVDIQYF.